This T cell receptor gamma chain is drawn from a study of γδ T cells in repeated Plasmodium falciparum infection (dated by TCRdb to the early 2020s). At the level of the whole study: The natural-infection arm enrolled Malian children exposed to intense seasonal malaria transmission and compared the Malian children with Australian children matched for age and gender. Four controlled human malaria infections were administered to five or six malaria-naive U.S. adults over approximately 600 days by bites from P. falciparum NF54-infected Anopheles stephensi mosquitoes. Samples were collected from controlled-infection subjects at baseline, immediately before selected infections, and 21 days after each infection. Malian gammadelta TCR repertoires were analysed cross-sectionally during no-transmission periods and were analysed longitudinally across acute febrile malaria episodes. The study examined how repeated Plasmodium falciparum infection shapes the human gammadelta T cell repertoire, using natural infection in Mali and controlled human malaria infection. Study-wide findings and limitations: Compared with Australian children, Malian children appeared to have Vdelta2-negative gammadelta TCR repertoires that were more clonally expanded, less diverse and less shared. Repeated controlled infections appeared to drive waves of new clonotype selection in Vdelta2-negative, largely Vdelta1+, gammadelta TCR repertoires. Vgamma9/Vdelta2+ TCR repertoires showed a highly stable polyclonal repertoire over time and infection, with many inter-individual overlapping TCRgamma sequences. The Malian cohort came from a small rural village of predominantly one ethnic group, limiting generalizability. The controlled-infection cohort was small, limiting analysis of inter-individual variability in gammadelta T cell responses.

This clone occurred a few times. Its antigen specificity is not known. A far larger clone differs by one base, so this is likely a read error. Other nucleotide sequences from this sample produce the same CDR3. The receptor library was made with multiplex PCR. TCRdb lists the instrument as Illumina MiSeq. Each sorted gammadelta T cell sample was sequenced for both the TCR gamma (TRG) and TCR delta (TRD) chains. In the authors' own workflow: The repertoire analyses used clonotype tree plots, the accumulated frequency of the top 20 clonotypes, and diversity index (DI) and D75 metrics. TCRdb called clones anew from the public reads via CATT; matching DNA rows were later pooled. TCRdb's processing, not the study's, gives the V and J calls here. Counted in this sample were 25,000 to 35,000 gamma-chain clones; about 1.5% of them appeared once. The ten largest clonotypes hold roughly a fifth of the sample. For bulk TCR repertoire analysis, Vgamma9/Vdelta2+ and Vdelta2-negative gammadelta T cell populations were flow-sorted out of peripheral blood mononuclear cells.

Spanning cysteine to phenylalanine, the CDR3 consists of 12 amino acids. Solely the CDR3 DNA is kept, with 36 bases framed from the first base. Based on the germline V gene (reference sequence), the CDR1 and CDR2 sequences are GITISATS and ISYDGTV. No J gene call was made, and the V gene is TRGV9. The TCR comes from a pool of human donors (malaria-infected and uninfected, not separated). Sequencing was performed on gamma-delta T cells from blood. The CDR3 region: CALWEPVPKKLF. The sequence in DNA is TGTGCCTTGTGGGAGCCCGTGCCTAAGAAGCTCTTT.